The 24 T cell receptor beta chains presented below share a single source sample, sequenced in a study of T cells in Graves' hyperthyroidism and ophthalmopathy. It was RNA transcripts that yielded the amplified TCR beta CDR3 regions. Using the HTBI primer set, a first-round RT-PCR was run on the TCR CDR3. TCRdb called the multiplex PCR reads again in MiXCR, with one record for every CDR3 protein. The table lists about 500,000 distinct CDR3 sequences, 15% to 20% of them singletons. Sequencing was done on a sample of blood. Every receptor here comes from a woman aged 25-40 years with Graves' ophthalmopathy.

CDR3 protein: CATGDRANTGELFF. CDR3 DNA: TGTGCCACCGGGGACCGAGCGAACACCGGGGAGCTGTTTTTT. The chain combines TRBV19 with TRBJ2-2; D could derive from TRBD1 or TRBD2 (5 bases each). Trimming stripped 10 bases from V and 0 bases from J, with 12 bases between. Germline V gene lookup returns CDR1 LNHDA and CDR2 SQIVND (reference sequence). The CDR3 contains 14 residues.

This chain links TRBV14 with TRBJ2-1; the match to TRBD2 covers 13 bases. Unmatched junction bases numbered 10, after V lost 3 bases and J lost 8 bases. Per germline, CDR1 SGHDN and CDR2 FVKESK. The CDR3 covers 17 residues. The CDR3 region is CASSHKTGTSGKDEQFF. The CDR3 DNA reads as TGTGCCAGCAGCCACAAAACCGGGACTAGCGGGAAGGATGAGCAGTTCTTC.

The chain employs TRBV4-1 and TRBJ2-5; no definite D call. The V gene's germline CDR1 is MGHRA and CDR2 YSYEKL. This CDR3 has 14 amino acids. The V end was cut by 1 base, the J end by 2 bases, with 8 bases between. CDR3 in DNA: TGCGCCAGCAGCCAAGTGGCGTCACAAGAGACCCAGTACTTC. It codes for CASSQVASQETQYF.

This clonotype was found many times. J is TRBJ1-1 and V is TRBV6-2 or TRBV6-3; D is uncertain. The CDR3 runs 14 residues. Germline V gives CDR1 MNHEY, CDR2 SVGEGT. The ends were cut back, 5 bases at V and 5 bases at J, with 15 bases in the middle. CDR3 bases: TGTGCCAGCAGTCGGGGATTCGGACGGACTGAAGCTTTCTTT. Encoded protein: CASSRGFGRTEAFF.

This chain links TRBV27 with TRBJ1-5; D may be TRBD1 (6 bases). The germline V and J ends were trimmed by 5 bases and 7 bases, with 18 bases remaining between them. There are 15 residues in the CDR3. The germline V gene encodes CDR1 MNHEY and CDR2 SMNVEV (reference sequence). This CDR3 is CASSALGGFGQPQHF. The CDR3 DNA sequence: TGTGCCAGCAGTGCATTAGGGGGGTTCGGACAGCCCCAGCATTTT.

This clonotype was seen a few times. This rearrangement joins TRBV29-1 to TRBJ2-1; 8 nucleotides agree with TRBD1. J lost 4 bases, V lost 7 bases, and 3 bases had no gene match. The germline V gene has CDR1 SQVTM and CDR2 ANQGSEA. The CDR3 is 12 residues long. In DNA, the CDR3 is TGCAGCGCATGGACAGGGTACAATGAGCAGTTCTTC. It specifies CSAWTGYNEQFF.

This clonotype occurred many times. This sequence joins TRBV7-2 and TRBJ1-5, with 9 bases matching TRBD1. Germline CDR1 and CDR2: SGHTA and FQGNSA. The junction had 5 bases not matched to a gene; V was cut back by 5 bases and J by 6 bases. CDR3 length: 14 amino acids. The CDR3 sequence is CASSRQGGSQPQHF. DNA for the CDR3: TGTGCCAGCAGCCGACAGGGGGGAAGTCAGCCCCAGCATTTT.

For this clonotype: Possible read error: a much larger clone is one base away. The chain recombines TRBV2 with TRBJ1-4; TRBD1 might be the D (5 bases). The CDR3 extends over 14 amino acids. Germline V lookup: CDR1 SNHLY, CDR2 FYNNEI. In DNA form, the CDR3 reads TGTGCCAGCAGCGGCGGGGGGTTCAGTGAAGAACTGTTTTTT. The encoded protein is CASSGGGFSEELFF.

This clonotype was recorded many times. As DNA, the CDR3 is TGTGCCAGCTCAAGACAGGGGGCCACAGATACGCAGTATTTT. It is translated as CASSRQGATDTQYF. The J gene is TRBJ2-3, the V gene TRBV18; TRBD1 aligns across 10 bases. The CDR3 has 14 residues. Germline CDR1 and CDR2: KGHSH and LQKENI. V shed 5 bases, J shed 2 bases, and the junction held 1 base outside the gene matches.

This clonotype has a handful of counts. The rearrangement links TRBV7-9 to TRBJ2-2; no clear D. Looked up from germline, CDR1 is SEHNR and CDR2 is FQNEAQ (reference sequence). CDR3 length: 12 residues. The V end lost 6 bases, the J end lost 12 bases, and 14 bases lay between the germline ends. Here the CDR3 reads CASSPSGSKLFF. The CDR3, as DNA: TGTGCCAGCAGTCCCTCCGGGTCTAAGCTGTTTTTT.

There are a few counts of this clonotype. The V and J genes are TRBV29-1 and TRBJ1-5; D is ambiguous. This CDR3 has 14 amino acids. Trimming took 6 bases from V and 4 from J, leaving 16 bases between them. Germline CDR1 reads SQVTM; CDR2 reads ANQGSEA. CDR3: CSVRKAGENQPQHF. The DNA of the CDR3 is TGCAGCGTCCGCAAGGCGGGAGAGAATCAGCCCCAGCATTTT.

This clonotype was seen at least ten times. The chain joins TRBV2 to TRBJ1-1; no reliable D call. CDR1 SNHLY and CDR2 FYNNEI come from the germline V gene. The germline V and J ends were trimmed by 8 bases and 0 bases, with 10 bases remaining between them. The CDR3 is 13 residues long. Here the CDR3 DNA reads TGTGCCAGCGGAAGGGAGGTGAACACTGAAGCTTTCTTT. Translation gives CASGREVNTEAFF.

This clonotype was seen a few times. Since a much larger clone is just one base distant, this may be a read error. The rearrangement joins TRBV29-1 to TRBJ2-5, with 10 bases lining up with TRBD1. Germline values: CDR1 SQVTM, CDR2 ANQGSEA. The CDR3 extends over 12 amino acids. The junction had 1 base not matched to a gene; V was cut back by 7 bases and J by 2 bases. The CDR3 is CSGGQGQETQYF. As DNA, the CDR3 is TGCAGCGGGGGACAGGGGCAAGAGACCCAGTACTTC.

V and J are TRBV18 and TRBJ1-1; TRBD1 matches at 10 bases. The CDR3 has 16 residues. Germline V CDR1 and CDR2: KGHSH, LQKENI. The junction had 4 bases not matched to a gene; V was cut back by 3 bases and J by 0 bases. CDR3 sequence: CASSPIGQGVNTEAFF. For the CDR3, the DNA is TGTGCCAGCTCACCCATAGGACAGGGGGTGAACACTGAAGCTTTCTTT.

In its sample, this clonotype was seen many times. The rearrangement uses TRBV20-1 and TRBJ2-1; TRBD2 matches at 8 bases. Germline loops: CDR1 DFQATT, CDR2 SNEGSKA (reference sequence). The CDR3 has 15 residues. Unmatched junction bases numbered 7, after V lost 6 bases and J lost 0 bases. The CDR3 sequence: CSAAAGESSYNEQFF. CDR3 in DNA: TGCAGTGCAGCAGCGGGAGAGAGCTCCTACAATGAGCAGTTCTTC.

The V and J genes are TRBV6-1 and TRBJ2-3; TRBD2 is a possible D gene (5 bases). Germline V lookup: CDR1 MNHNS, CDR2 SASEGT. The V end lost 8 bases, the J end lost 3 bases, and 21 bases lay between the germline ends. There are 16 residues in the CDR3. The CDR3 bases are TGTGCCAGCTCCGACGTAGGGAGCTCTCTAACAGATACGCAGTATTTT. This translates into CASSDVGSSLTDTQYF.

The CDR3 DNA is TGCGCCAGCAGCTTGGTTAGCGGGAGCATTGGACCCTACGAGCAGTACTTC. Amino acid sequence: CASSLVSGSIGPYEQYF. The genes are TRBV5-1 and TRBJ2-7; 9 positions match TRBD2. The V gene's germline CDR1 is SGHRS and CDR2 YFSETQ. The length of the CDR3 is 17 residues. Trimming took 0 bases from V and 2 from J; bases not matched to a gene: 9.

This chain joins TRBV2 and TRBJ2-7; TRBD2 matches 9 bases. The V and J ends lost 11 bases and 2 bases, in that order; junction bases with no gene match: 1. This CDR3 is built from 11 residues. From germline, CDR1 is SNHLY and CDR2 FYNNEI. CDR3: CAGGRAYEQYF. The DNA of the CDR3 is TGTGCCGGCGGGAGGGCCTACGAGCAGTACTTC.

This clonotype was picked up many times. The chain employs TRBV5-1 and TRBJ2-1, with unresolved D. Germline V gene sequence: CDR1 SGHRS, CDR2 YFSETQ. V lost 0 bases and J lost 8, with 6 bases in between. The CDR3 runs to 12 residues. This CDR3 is CASSLEFDEQFF. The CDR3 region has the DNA TGCGCCAGCAGCTTGGAGTTCGATGAGCAGTTCTTC.

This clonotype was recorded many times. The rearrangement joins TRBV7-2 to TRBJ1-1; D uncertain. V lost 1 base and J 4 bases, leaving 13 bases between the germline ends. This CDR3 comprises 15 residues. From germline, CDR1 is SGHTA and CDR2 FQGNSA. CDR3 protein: CASSLVTSGGTEAFF. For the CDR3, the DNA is TGTGCCAGCAGCTTAGTCACTTCGGGAGGCACTGAAGCTTTCTTT.

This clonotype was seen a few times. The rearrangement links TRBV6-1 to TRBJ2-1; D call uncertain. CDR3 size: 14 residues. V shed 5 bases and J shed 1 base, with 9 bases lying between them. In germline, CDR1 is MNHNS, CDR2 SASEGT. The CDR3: CASSPKLSYNEQFF. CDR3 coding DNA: TGTGCCAGCAGTCCGAAGTTGTCCTACAATGAGCAGTTCTTC.

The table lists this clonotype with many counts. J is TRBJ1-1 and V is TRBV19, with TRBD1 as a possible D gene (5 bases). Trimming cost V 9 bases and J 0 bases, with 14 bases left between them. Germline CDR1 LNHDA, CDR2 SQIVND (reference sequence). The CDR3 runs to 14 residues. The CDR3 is CASSSGTVNTEAFF. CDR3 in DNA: TGTGCCAGCAGCTCCGGGACGGTGAACACTGAAGCTTTCTTT.

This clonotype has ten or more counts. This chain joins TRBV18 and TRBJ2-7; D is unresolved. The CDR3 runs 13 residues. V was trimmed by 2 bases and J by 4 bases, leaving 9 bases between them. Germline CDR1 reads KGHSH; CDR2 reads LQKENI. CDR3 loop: CASSPYTTYEQYF. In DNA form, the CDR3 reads TGTGCCAGCTCACCATACACGACTTACGAGCAGTACTTC.

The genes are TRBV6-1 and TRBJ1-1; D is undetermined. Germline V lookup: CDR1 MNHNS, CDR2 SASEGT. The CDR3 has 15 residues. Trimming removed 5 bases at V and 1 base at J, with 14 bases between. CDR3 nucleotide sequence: TGTGCCAGCAGTTATTGGGGTAGGAGGAACACTGAAGCTTTCTTT. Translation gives CASSYWGRRNTEAFF.